Below are 14 T cell receptor beta chains sequenced from a single sample in a study of blood T cell repertoires in COVID-19. Sequencing used immunoSEQ multiplex PCR; TCRdb keeps in-frame clones, though not all of them. Here the sample spans 50,000 to 70,000 clones, 65% to 90% being singletons. Material: peripheral blood. The receptors derive from a woman in her sixties with acute or convalescent COVID-19.

The rearrangement joins TRBV9 to TRBJ1-2; D is undetermined. Between the trimmed V and J ends, which lost 0 bases and 4 bases, there was a span of 10 bases. The CDR3 sequence is 14 residues long. Germline V gene lookup returns CDR1 SGDLS and CDR2 YYNGEE. The CDR3 here is CASSVATASYGYTF. In DNA, the CDR3 is TGTGCCAGCAGCGTAGCTACAGCAAGCTATGGCTACACCTTC.

The chain combines TRBV30 with TRBJ1-1; D possibly corresponds to TRBD1 (6 bases). The CDR3 loop spans 14 amino acids. Trimming left V 3 bases short and J 4 bases short, with 15 bases between. The germline gives CDR1 GTSNPN, CDR2 SVGIG (reference sequence). The DNA for the CDR3 is TGTGCCTGGAGGATTGAGGGGGATTTCACTGAAGCTTTCTTT. Protein sequence: CAWRIEGDFTEAFF.

This chain uses TRBV13 with TRBJ1-2; TRBD1 matches at 9 bases. Per germline, CDR1 PRHDT and CDR2 FYEKMQ (reference sequence). The CDR3 is made up of 18 amino acids. Trimming cost V 2 bases and J 1 base; bases outside gene matches: 11. The CDR3 DNA sequence: TGTGCCAGCAGCTTATCTAGGGACAGGGTGGTAGGTAACTATGGCTACACCTTC. Translated: CASSLSRDRVVGNYGYTF.

In DNA, the CDR3 is TGTGCCAGCAGCCAAGATCCGACAGGGCGGAATCAGCCCCAGCATTTT. Amino acids: CASSQDPTGRNQPQHF. The chain combines TRBV3-1 (or the pseudogene TRBV3-2) with TRBJ1-5; 7 positions agree with TRBD1. Germline-derived CDR1 and CDR2 are LGHDT and YNNKEL (reference sequence). Trimming removed 0 bases from V and 4 bases from J; junction bases left unmatched: 6. CDR3 length: 16 residues.

This clone is a singleton in its sample. The CDR3 nucleotides are TGTGCCAGCAGCTTGGGACAGGGCGGCCAGCCCCAGCATTTT. Translating it yields CASSLGQGGQPQHF. The rearrangement links TRBV5-5 to TRBJ1-5, with 7 bases fitting TRBD1. CDR1 and CDR2 from the germline V gene are SGHKS and YYEKEE (reference sequence). This CDR3 comprises 14 residues. With V trimmed by 0 bases and J by 7 bases, 4 bases remained unmatched.

CDR3 protein: CASSATGNTEAFF. The CDR3, as DNA: TGTGCCAGCAGTGCAACGGGGAACACTGAAGCTTTCTTT. The J gene is TRBJ1-1, the V gene TRBV2; no definite D call. The ends were cut back, 4 bases at V and 1 base at J, with 7 bases in the middle. In germline, CDR1 is SNHLY, CDR2 FYNNEI. This CDR3 region has 13 residues.

This chain links TRBV27 with TRBJ2-3; 9 bases are a match to TRBD2. Per germline, CDR1 MNHEY and CDR2 SMNVEV (reference sequence). V lost 6 bases, J lost 10 bases, and 8 bases stayed unmatched. The CDR3 loop spans 13 amino acids. In nucleotides, the CDR3 is TGTGCCAGCAGGGAAGCGGGGGGCCGGGCGCAGTATTTT. It yields the protein CASREAGGRAQYF.

The sample holds a few counts of this clone. CDR3 in amino acids: CASSPGVSEKLFF. CDR3 DNA sequence: TGTGCCAGCAGTCCAGGGGTTAGTGAAAAACTGTTTTTT. The chain recombines TRBV14 with TRBJ1-4; D may be TRBD1 (6 bases). Germline-derived CDR1 and CDR2 are SGHDN and FVKESK. V was shortened by 6 bases and J by 7 bases, with 12 bases between the two germline ends. CDR3 length equals 13 residues.

The CDR3, as DNA: TGTGCCAGTAGTATAGCCAGGGGCCGCAATGAAAAACTGTTTTTT. Translation: CASSIARGRNEKLFF. This chain connects TRBV19 to TRBJ1-4, with D possibly TRBD1 on 6 matching bases. The length of the CDR3 is 15 residues. Trimming cost V 1 base and J 5 bases, with 11 bases left between them. Germline loops: CDR1 LNHDA, CDR2 SQIVND (reference sequence).

The CDR3 DNA reads TGTGCCAGCAGCTTAGGGCCCCAGGGTATTAACTATGGCTACACCTTC. Encoded protein: CASSLGPQGINYGYTF. V gene TRBV11-2 combines with J gene TRBJ1-2; weak D call: TRBD1 (5 bases). CDR1 is SGHAT and CDR2 is FQNNGV in the germline V gene. The CDR3 spans 16 residues. V was trimmed by 1 base and J by 1 base, leaving 13 bases between them.

The rearrangement uses TRBV6-6 and TRBJ2-2; no clear D. CDR3 size: 12 residues. Looked up from germline, CDR1 is MNHNY and CDR2 is SVGAGI (reference sequence). The V end was cut by 5 bases, the J end by 7 bases, with 8 bases between. The CDR3 sequence: CASSGQVGELFF. CDR3 nucleotide sequence: TGTGCCAGCAGTGGGCAAGTCGGGGAGCTGTTTTTT.

This clone was seen more than once but under ten times. The chain has TRBV18 and TRBJ2-3; TRBD2 matches at 14 bases. Germline V gives CDR1 KGHSH, CDR2 LQKENI. The V and J ends lost 3 bases and 5 bases, in that order; junction bases with no gene match: 13. CDR3 length: 19 residues. The CDR3 DNA reads as TGTGCCAGCTCACCCGGGACTAGCGGGGGACCATTCCCCAAAGATACGCAGTATTTT. Its translation is CASSPGTSGGPFPKDTQYF.

This rearrangement joins TRBV14 to TRBJ2-7; 8 bases agree with TRBD2. Germline values: CDR1 SGHDN, CDR2 FVKESK. The CDR3 runs 12 residues. J was trimmed by 12 bases and V by 1 base; bases with no gene match: 5. The CDR3 reads CASSQVRGGSYF. The DNA for the CDR3 is TGTGCCAGCAGCCAAGTCCGGGGGGGGTCGTACTTC. The variable domain in full, completed from reference TRBV14 and TRBJ2-7, reads EAGVTQFPSHSVIEKGQTVTLRCDPISGHDNLYWYRRVMGKEIKFLLHFVKESKQDESGMPNNRFLAERTGGTYSTLKVQPAELEDSGVYFCASSQVRGGSYFGPGTRLTVT.

The chain joins TRBV15 to TRBJ1-3; D is undetermined. This CDR3 contains 13 residues. Trimming left V 5 bases short and J 3 bases short, with 8 bases between. CDR1 and CDR2 (germline): LNHNV, YYDKDF (reference sequence). CDR3 sequence: CATSLAGGNTIYF. In DNA form, the CDR3 reads TGTGCCACCAGCCTTGCAGGTGGAAACACCATATATTTT.